A selection of T cell receptor beta chains follows, all from one sample in a study of cytomegalovirus exposure and HLA in healthy donors. Repertoires were generated with immunoSEQ multiplex PCR, while TCRdb's copy carries only in-frame clones and drops some. Here the sample spans 150,000 or so clones, approximately 80% being singletons. Source material: PBMCs. These receptors were obtained from a young man in good health and CMV-seropositive. CDR3s include the opening cysteine and the closing phenylalanine or tryptophan. The order of the fields is J gene, V gene, clone size, CDR3 length, D gene, CDR3 protein. The D gene is left open where the match is weak. The size field is filled for only some rows; it gives once, few, many or a size class.

j_call: TRBJ1-5; v_call: TRBV7-8; clone_size: NA; cdr3_length: 13; d_call: NA; cdr3_aa: CASSYGEGQPQHF
j_call: TRBJ2-1; v_call: TRBV5-4; clone_size: few; cdr3_length: 16; d_call: TRBD2; cdr3_aa: CASSPVGLGQYNEQFF
j_call: TRBJ2-5; v_call: TRBV16; clone_size: NA; cdr3_length: 13; d_call: NA; cdr3_aa: CASSQWREETQYF
j_call: TRBJ2-1; v_call: TRBV18; clone_size: NA; cdr3_length: 16; d_call: NA; cdr3_aa: CASCPNGGASYNEQFF
j_call: TRBJ2-1; v_call: TRBV9; clone_size: few; cdr3_length: 15; d_call: NA; cdr3_aa: CASSAGQSSYNEQFF
j_call: TRBJ2-7; v_call: TRBV6-5; clone_size: NA; cdr3_length: 14; d_call: NA; cdr3_aa: CASRSGTLSYEQYF
j_call: TRBJ1-1; v_call: TRBV27; clone_size: NA; cdr3_length: 12; d_call: NA; cdr3_aa: CASSHPGTEAFF
j_call: TRBJ2-2; v_call: TRBV29-1; clone_size: NA; cdr3_length: 14; d_call: NA; cdr3_aa: CSVYGGVNTGELFF
j_call: TRBJ2-6; v_call: TRBV19; clone_size: NA; cdr3_length: 17; d_call: NA; cdr3_aa: CASSIPGSPSGANVLTF
j_call: TRBJ2-2; v_call: TRBV5-1; clone_size: NA; cdr3_length: 16; d_call: TRBD2; cdr3_aa: CASSWGTSGFPGELFF
j_call: TRBJ1-5; v_call: TRBV2; clone_size: NA; cdr3_length: 14; d_call: NA; cdr3_aa: CASSEGRGSQPQHF
j_call: TRBJ2-5; v_call: TRBV5-1; clone_size: NA; cdr3_length: 15; d_call: NA; cdr3_aa: CASSSSGGLQETQYF
j_call: TRBJ2-6; v_call: TRBV19; clone_size: NA; cdr3_length: 16; d_call: NA; cdr3_aa: CASSDGGPPGANVLTF
j_call: TRBJ1-1; v_call: TRBV7-9; clone_size: NA; cdr3_length: 13; d_call: NA; cdr3_aa: CASSLAQGTEAFF
j_call: TRBJ1-1; v_call: TRBV7-9; clone_size: NA; cdr3_length: 15; d_call: NA; cdr3_aa: CASSQLIQGNTEAFF
j_call: TRBJ2-3; v_call: TRBV7-2; clone_size: NA; cdr3_length: 14; d_call: NA; cdr3_aa: CASSQQGHTDTQYF
j_call: TRBJ1-5; v_call: TRBV19; clone_size: NA; cdr3_length: 16; d_call: TRBD1; cdr3_aa: CASSHRGPSEVQPQHF
j_call: TRBJ2-2; v_call: TRBV4-1; clone_size: NA; cdr3_length: 19; d_call: TRBD1; cdr3_aa: CASSQNGPTGGRWTGELFF
j_call: TRBJ2-7; v_call: TRBV27; clone_size: NA; cdr3_length: 15; d_call: TRBD1; cdr3_aa: CASSFRDREGREQYF
j_call: TRBJ2-1; v_call: TRBV9; clone_size: NA; cdr3_length: 15; d_call: NA; cdr3_aa: CASSVGTGVFNEQFF
j_call: TRBJ2-3; v_call: TRBV7-2; clone_size: NA; cdr3_length: 16; d_call: TRBD2; cdr3_aa: CASSLAPSGSTDTQYF
j_call: TRBJ1-5; v_call: TRBV27; clone_size: NA; cdr3_length: 15; d_call: NA; cdr3_aa: CASSLNGYSNQPQHF
j_call: TRBJ1-5; v_call: TRBV5-8; clone_size: NA; cdr3_length: 13; d_call: NA; cdr3_aa: CASRGRRNQPQHF
j_call: TRBJ2-7; v_call: TRBV11-2; clone_size: NA; cdr3_length: 15; d_call: TRBD1; cdr3_aa: CASSFGTGPTYEQYF
j_call: TRBJ1-2; v_call: TRBV5-5; clone_size: NA; cdr3_length: 15; d_call: NA; cdr3_aa: CASSTGQSLNYGYTF
j_call: TRBJ2-3; v_call: TRBV27; clone_size: NA; cdr3_length: 15; d_call: TRBD2; cdr3_aa: CASMYGRASTDTQYF
j_call: TRBJ2-1; v_call: TRBV5-1; clone_size: NA; cdr3_length: 15; d_call: NA; cdr3_aa: CASSLGRSSYNEQFF
j_call: TRBJ2-1; v_call: TRBV29-1; clone_size: NA; cdr3_length: 15; d_call: NA; cdr3_aa: CSVGGKNANYNEQFF
j_call: TRBJ2-3; v_call: TRBV2; clone_size: once; cdr3_length: 12; d_call: NA; cdr3_aa: CASSVGSSAQDF
j_call: TRBJ1-2; v_call: TRBV28; clone_size: NA; cdr3_length: 15; d_call: NA; cdr3_aa: CASSPWRDRTYGYTF
j_call: TRBJ1-1; v_call: TRBV7-6; clone_size: NA; cdr3_length: 15; d_call: NA; cdr3_aa: CASSSQREMNTEAFF
j_call: TRBJ2-1; v_call: TRBV18; clone_size: NA; cdr3_length: 13; d_call: NA; cdr3_aa: CASSNGLVGEQFF
j_call: TRBJ1-3; v_call: TRBV5-6; clone_size: once; cdr3_length: 16; d_call: NA; cdr3_aa: CASSLVFSRSGNTIYF
j_call: TRBJ2-7; v_call: TRBV27; clone_size: NA; cdr3_length: 14; d_call: TRBD1; cdr3_aa: CASGQGGTYYEQYF
j_call: TRBJ2-7; v_call: TRBV2; clone_size: NA; cdr3_length: 16; d_call: TRBD1; cdr3_aa: CASSFPGTGEPYEQYF
j_call: TRBJ1-1; v_call: TRBV6-1; clone_size: few; cdr3_length: 14; d_call: TRBD1; cdr3_aa: CASSPGTGNTEAFF
j_call: TRBJ2-2; v_call: TRBV7-3; clone_size: NA; cdr3_length: 15; d_call: TRBD2; cdr3_aa: CASSSVAGDTGELFF
j_call: TRBJ1-2; v_call: TRBV9; clone_size: NA; cdr3_length: 16; d_call: NA; cdr3_aa: CASSVEGGGNNYGYTF
j_call: TRBJ1-1; v_call: TRBV29-1; clone_size: NA; cdr3_length: 13; d_call: NA; cdr3_aa: CSVGGTTNTEAFF
j_call: TRBJ2-7; v_call: TRBV28; clone_size: NA; cdr3_length: 15; d_call: NA; cdr3_aa: CASSLNPAGLYEQYF
j_call: TRBJ1-5; v_call: TRBV11-2; clone_size: NA; cdr3_length: 14; d_call: NA; cdr3_aa: CASSPQGSNQPQHF
j_call: TRBJ2-5; v_call: TRBV29-1; clone_size: NA; cdr3_length: 11; d_call: NA; cdr3_aa: CSGGVQETQYF
j_call: TRBJ2-3; v_call: TRBV6-1; clone_size: NA; cdr3_length: 14; d_call: NA; cdr3_aa: CASSPQGPPDTQYF
j_call: TRBJ2-7; v_call: TRBV5-4; clone_size: NA; cdr3_length: 15; d_call: TRBD2; cdr3_aa: CASSSHPAGGYEQYF
j_call: TRBJ2-7; v_call: TRBV28; clone_size: NA; cdr3_length: 16; d_call: TRBD2; cdr3_aa: CASNGLAGVTNYEQYF
j_call: TRBJ2-2; v_call: TRBV4-2; clone_size: NA; cdr3_length: 15; d_call: NA; cdr3_aa: CASSQDRGNTGELFF
j_call: TRBJ1-1; v_call: TRBV7-9; clone_size: NA; cdr3_length: 13; d_call: NA; cdr3_aa: CASSGAGAGEAFF